A single sample is the source of the 9 T cell receptor beta chains below, sequenced in a study of cytomegalovirus exposure and HLA in healthy donors. With 60 Vbeta and 13 Jbeta primers, the PCR was carried out. TCRdb keeps only in-frame clones here, not all; method: immunoSEQ multiplex PCR. The table lists over 150,000 clones, about 72% of them singletons. The specimen was PBMCs. The receptors here all came from a man aged 25 to 40 in good health and CMV-seropositive.

J is TRBJ2-3 and V is TRBV7-2, with D possibly matching TRBD1 (5 bases). The V end was cut by 1 base, the J end by 3 bases, with 14 bases between. From germline, CDR1 is SGHTA and CDR2 FQGNSA. This CDR3 has 16 amino acids. The CDR3 sequence: CASSLGQGSSTDTQYF. DNA for the CDR3: TGTGCCAGCAGCTTAGGCCAGGGATCAAGTACAGATACGCAGTATTTT.

Only one count was recorded for this clone. The rearrangement joins TRBV29-1 to TRBJ2-3; 12 nucleotides agree with TRBD2. V shed 6 bases, J shed 0 bases, and the junction held 13 bases outside the gene matches. This CDR3 comprises 18 residues. The germline V gene has CDR1 SQVTM and CDR2 ANQGSEA. The CDR3: CSVEAQGLAGTSTDTQYF. The CDR3 DNA is TGCAGCGTCGAGGCTCAAGGACTAGCGGGGACTAGCACAGATACGCAGTATTTT.

The rearrangement uses TRBV6-1 and TRBJ2-7; 8 positions agree with TRBD1. The J segment lost 3 bases and the V segment lost 0 bases, leaving 7 bases of the junction unmatched. CDR1 is MNHNS, CDR2 SASEGT, per germline. This CDR3 comprises 16 residues. The CDR3 loop is CASSEAIGQGVYEQYF. Here the CDR3 DNA reads TGTGCCAGCAGTGAAGCGATCGGACAGGGAGTCTACGAGCAGTACTTC.

The chain combines TRBV2 with TRBJ2-3; D may be TRBD1 (5 bases). Deletions cut 4 bases from V and 1 base from J, with 9 bases between. The CDR3 consists of 14 residues. Germline CDR1 SNHLY, CDR2 FYNNEI. This CDR3 is CASSVTGRTDTQYF. The DNA for the CDR3 is TGTGCCAGCAGTGTTACAGGTCGCACAGATACGCAGTATTTT.

DNA for the CDR3: TGCGCCAGCAGCGGGGGGACAGCCCCCCAAGAGACCCAGTACTTC. It specifies CASSGGTAPQETQYF. This chain joins TRBV5-1 and TRBJ2-5, with D tentatively TRBD1 (7 bases). Trimming cost V 4 bases and J 1 base, with 14 bases left between them. The length of the CDR3 is 15 residues. Germline V CDR1 and CDR2: SGHRS, YFSETQ.

This chain links TRBV7-2 with TRBJ2-3, with 7 bases matching TRBD2. Germline CDR1 SGHTA, CDR2 FQGNSA. The CDR3 runs to 15 residues. The ends lost 1 base at V and 6 bases at J; junction bases unmatched: 7. For the CDR3, the DNA is TGTGCCAGCAGCTTAGGAAGCGGGGCTGGGGATACGCAGTATTTT. It yields the protein CASSLGSGAGDTQYF.

This rearrangement joins TRBV9 to TRBJ2-2; D is possibly TRBD2 (5 bases). The CDR3 consists of 15 residues. Germline values: CDR1 SGDLS, CDR2 YYNGEE. V was trimmed by 0 bases and J by 7 bases, leaving 13 bases between them. The CDR3 loop is CASSVASGSGGELFF. The CDR3 DNA sequence: TGTGCCAGCAGCGTAGCTTCGGGGTCCGGCGGGGAGCTGTTTTTT.

This clone occurred once. The V and J genes are TRBV4-3 and TRBJ2-1, with D perhaps TRBD2 (7 bases). Trimming pared 1 base from V and 9 bases from J, leaving 13 bases between. The CDR3 runs to 14 residues. The germline V gene has CDR1 LGHNA and CDR2 YSLEER. CDR3 sequence: CASSQGLARGEQFF. The CDR3 coding sequence is TGCGCCAGCAGCCAAGGACTAGCCAGGGGTGAGCAGTTCTTC.

This chain connects TRBV2 to TRBJ2-4, with TRBD1 matching over 7 bases. Germline V lookup: CDR1 SNHLY, CDR2 FYNNEI. V was pared by 7 bases and J by 1 base, with 7 bases of the junction left unmatched. The CDR3 spans 15 residues. CDR3 in DNA: TGTGCCAGCACACAGACAGGGTTGGCCAAAAACATTCAGTACTTC. Encoded protein: CASTQTGLAKNIQYF.